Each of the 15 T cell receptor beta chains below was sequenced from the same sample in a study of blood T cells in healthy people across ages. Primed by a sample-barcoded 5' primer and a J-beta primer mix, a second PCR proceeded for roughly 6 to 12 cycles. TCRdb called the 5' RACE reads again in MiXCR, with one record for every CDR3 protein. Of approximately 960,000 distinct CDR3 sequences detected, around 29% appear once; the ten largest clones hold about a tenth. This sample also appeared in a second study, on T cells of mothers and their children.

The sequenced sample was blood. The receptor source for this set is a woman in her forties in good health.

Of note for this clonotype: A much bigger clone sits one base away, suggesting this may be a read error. This CDR3 is CASSPDRLDCYEQYF. For the CDR3, the DNA is TGTGCCAGCTCACCGGACAGGCTGGACTGTTACGAGCAGTACTTC. This sequence joins TRBV18 and TRBJ2-7, with TRBD1 identical over 7 bases. The CDR3 runs to 15 residues. J gave up 4 bases and V 3 bases, and 9 bases lay outside the gene matches. Germline V lookup: CDR1 KGHSH, CDR2 LQKENI. The entire variable domain, with the rest obtained from reference TRBV18 and TRBJ2-7, is as follows: NAGVMQNPRHLVRRRGQEARLRCSPMKGHSHVYWYRQLPEEGLKFMVYLQKENIIDESGMPKERFSAEFPKEGPSILRIQQVVRGDSAAYFCASSPDRLDCYEQYFGPGTRLTVT.

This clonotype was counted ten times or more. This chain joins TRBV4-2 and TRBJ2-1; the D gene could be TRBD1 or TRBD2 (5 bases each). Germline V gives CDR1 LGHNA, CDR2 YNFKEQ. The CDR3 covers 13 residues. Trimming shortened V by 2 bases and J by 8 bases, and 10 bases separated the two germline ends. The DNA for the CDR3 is TGTGCCAGCAGCCAACCCGGGACCGATGAGCAGTTCTTC. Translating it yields CASSQPGTDEQFF.

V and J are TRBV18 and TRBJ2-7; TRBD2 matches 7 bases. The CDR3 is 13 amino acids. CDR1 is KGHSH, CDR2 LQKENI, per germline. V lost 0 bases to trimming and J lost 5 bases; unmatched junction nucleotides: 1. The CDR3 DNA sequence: TGTGCCAGCTCACCACCTGGGGGGGACGAGCAGTACTTC. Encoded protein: CASSPPGGDEQYF. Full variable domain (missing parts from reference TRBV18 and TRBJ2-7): NAGVMQNPRHLVRRRGQEARLRCSPMKGHSHVYWYRQLPEEGLKFMVYLQKENIIDESGMPKERFSAEFPKEGPSILRIQQVVRGDSAAYFCASSPPGGDEQYFGPGTRLTVT.

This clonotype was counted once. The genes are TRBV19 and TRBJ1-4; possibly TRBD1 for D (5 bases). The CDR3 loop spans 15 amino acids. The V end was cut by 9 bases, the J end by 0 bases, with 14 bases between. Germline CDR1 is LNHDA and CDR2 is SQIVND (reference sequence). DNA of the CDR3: TGTGCCAGCAGGGTCAGATCTGCAACTAATGAAAAACTGTTTTTT. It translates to CASRVRSATNEKLFF.

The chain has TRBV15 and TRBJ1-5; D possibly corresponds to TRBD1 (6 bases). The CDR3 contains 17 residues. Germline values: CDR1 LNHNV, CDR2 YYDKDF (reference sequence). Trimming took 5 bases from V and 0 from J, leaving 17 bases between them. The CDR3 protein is CATSSVGGGHSNQPQHF. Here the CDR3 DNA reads TGTGCCACCAGCTCCGTAGGGGGGGGTCATAGCAATCAGCCCCAGCATTTT.

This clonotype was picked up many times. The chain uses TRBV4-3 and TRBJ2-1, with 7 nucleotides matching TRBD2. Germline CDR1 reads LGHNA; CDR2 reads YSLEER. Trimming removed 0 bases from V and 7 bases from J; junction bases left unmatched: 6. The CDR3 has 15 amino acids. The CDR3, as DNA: TGCGCCAGCAGCCAAGATGGAGCGGGGAGTAATGAGCAGTTCTTC. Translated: CASSQDGAGSNEQFF.

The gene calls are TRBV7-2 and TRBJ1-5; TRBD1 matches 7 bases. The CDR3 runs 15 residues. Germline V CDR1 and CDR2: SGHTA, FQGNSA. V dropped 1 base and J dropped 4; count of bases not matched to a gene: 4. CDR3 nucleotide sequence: TGTGCCAGCAGCTTAGACCCGGACAGGAATCAGCCCCAGCATTTT. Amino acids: CASSLDPDRNQPQHF.

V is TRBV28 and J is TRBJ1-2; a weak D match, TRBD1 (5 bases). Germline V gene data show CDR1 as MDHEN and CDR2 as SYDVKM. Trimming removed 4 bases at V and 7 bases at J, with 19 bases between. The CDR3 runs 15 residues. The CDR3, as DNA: TGTGCCAGCAGTTCGGACACGACCTTTTTGGGTGGCTACACCTTC. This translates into CASSSDTTFLGGYTF.

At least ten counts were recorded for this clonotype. The CDR3 sequence: CATSRDMDRVGYEQYF. CDR3 DNA: TGTGCCACCAGCAGAGATATGGACAGGGTTGGCTACGAGCAGTACTTC. This chain connects TRBV15 to TRBJ2-7; 8 bases fit TRBD1. This CDR3 comprises 16 residues. Germline V lookup: CDR1 LNHNV, CDR2 YYDKDF (reference sequence). Trimming cost V 0 bases and J 3 bases; bases outside gene matches: 7.

The CDR3 here is CASSLAGWETQFF. The DNA for the CDR3 is TGTGCCAGCAGCTTGGCGGGGTGGGAGACCCAGTTCTTC. The gene calls are TRBV5-4 and TRBJ2-1; perhaps TRBD2 as D (5 bases). The CDR3 has 13 residues. Trimming shortened V by 0 bases and J by 13 bases, and 14 bases separated the two germline ends. CDR1 SGHNT and CDR2 YYREEE come from the germline V gene (reference sequence). Full variable domain (remainder filled in from reference TRBV5-4 and TRBJ2-1): ETGVTQSPTHLIKTRGQQVTLRCSSQSGHNTVSWYQQALGQGPQFIFQYYREEENGRGNFPPRFSGLQFPNYSSELNVNALELDDSALYLCASSLAGWETQFFGPGTRLTVL.

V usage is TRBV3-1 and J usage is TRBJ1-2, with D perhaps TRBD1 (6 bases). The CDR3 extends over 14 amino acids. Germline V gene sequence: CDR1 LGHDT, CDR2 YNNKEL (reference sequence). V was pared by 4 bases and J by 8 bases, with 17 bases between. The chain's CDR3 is CASSPSGGGQGYTF. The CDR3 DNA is TGTGCCAGCAGCCCATCTGGGGGGGGGCAAGGCTACACCTTC.

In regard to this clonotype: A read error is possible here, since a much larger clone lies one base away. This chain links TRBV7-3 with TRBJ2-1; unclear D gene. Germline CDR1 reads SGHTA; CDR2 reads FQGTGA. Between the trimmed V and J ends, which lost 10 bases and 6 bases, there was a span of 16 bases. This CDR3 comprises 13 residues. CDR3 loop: CANTLTTVNEQFF. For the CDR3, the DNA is TGTGCCAACACCCTAACTACAGTCAATGAGCAGTTCTTC.

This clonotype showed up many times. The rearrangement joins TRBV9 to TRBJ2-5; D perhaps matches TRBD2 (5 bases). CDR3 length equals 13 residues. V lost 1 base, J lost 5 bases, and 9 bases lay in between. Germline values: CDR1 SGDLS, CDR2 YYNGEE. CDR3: CASSVTQRETQYF. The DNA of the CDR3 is TGTGCCAGCAGCGTAACCCAGCGGGAGACCCAGTACTTC. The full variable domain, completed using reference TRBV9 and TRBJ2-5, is DSGVTQTPKHLITATGQRVTLRCSPRSGDLSVYWYQQSLDQGLQFLIQYYNGEERAKGNILERFSAQQFPDLHSELNLSSLELGDSALYFCASSVTQRETQYFGPGTRLLVL.

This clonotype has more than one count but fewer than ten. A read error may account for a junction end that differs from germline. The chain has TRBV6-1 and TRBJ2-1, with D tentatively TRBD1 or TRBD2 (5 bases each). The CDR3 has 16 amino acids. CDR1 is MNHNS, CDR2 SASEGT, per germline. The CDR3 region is CASSGRPHGAYNERFF. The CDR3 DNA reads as TGTGCCAGCAGTGGGCGACCCCACGGGGCCTACAATGAGCGGTTCTTC.

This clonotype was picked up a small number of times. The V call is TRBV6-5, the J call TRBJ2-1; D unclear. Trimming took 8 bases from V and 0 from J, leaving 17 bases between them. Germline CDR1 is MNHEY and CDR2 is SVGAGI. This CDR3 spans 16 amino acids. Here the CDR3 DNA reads TGTGCCAGCGAACCCTTAGGGTCGCCCTCCTACAATGAGCAGTTCTTC. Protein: CASEPLGSPSYNEQFF.